Listed here are 22 T cell receptor beta chains from one sample, sequenced in a study of cytomegalovirus exposure and HLA in healthy donors. It was with 60 Vbeta and 13 Jbeta primers that the PCR ran. TCRdb keeps only in-frame clones here, not all; method: immunoSEQ multiplex PCR. Among about 140,000 clones, 75% to 85% were seen once, and the ten largest hold less than 3%. The sequencing sample was made of PBMCs. These receptors originate from a woman younger than 30 in good health and CMV-seropositive.

The J gene is TRBJ1-2, the V gene TRBV4-1; 8 nucleotides agree with TRBD1. V dropped 3 bases and J dropped 2; count of bases not matched to a gene: 5. The CDR3 is made up of 15 amino acids. CDR1 MGHRA and CDR2 YSYEKL come from the germline V gene. CDR3 residues: CASSQMDRENYGYTF. The DNA of the CDR3 is TGCGCCAGCAGCCAGATGGACAGGGAGAACTATGGCTACACCTTC.

The CDR3 loop is CASSLGQGLNQPQHF. CDR3 DNA: TGTGCCAGCAGTTTAGGACAGGGTCTCAATCAGCCCCAGCATTTT. The V and J genes are TRBV27 and TRBJ1-5; TRBD1 aligns across 8 bases. V lost 2 bases, J lost 3 bases, and 3 bases stayed unmatched. CDR3 length equals 15 residues. Germline V lookup: CDR1 MNHEY, CDR2 SMNVEV (reference sequence).

This clone showed up just a few times. Other DNA sequences in the sample encode the same CDR3. The V call is TRBV5-6, the J call TRBJ1-1; D not resolved. CDR1 and CDR2 from the germline V gene are SGHDT and YYEEEE. V gave up 1 base and J gave up 1 base, with 5 bases separating them. The CDR3 has 13 amino acids. The CDR3 nucleotides read TGTGCCAGCAGCTTGTCTCGGAACACTGAAGCTTTCTTT. Encoded protein: CASSLSRNTEAFF.

This clone was observed a few times. J is TRBJ2-2 and V is TRBV5-6; tentatively, D is TRBD2 (6 bases). This CDR3 has 15 residues. From germline, CDR1 is SGHDT and CDR2 YYEEEE. V lost 0 bases, J lost 6 bases, and 12 bases lay in between. The CDR3 sequence is CASSLGARGAGELFF. In DNA, the CDR3 is TGTGCCAGCAGCTTGGGGGCGCGGGGAGCCGGGGAGCTGTTTTTT.

V gene TRBV19 combines with J gene TRBJ2-1; TRBD2 is a possible D gene (6 bases). CDR3 length: 16 amino acids. CDR1 is LNHDA, CDR2 SQIVND, per germline (reference sequence). Deletions cut 6 bases from V and 1 base from J, with 16 bases between. The DNA for the CDR3 is TGTGCCAGTAGCCCCGGGGGATTAAGATCCTACAATGAGCAGTTCTTC. Protein product: CASSPGGLRSYNEQFF.

V is TRBV21-1 and J is TRBJ2-7; the table calls TRBD1, which could not be checked here. TRBV21-1 is designated a pseudogene. The CDR3 covers 14 residues. The CDR3 region has the DNA TGTGCCAGAGCCGGGACAGGGGGGACGTACGAGCAGTACTTC. This encodes CARAGTGGTYEQYF.

The genes are TRBV6-6 and TRBJ1-4; 7 bases line up with TRBD1. The germline V gene encodes CDR1 MNHNY and CDR2 SVGAGI (reference sequence). The CDR3 extends over 14 amino acids. With 5 bases clipped from V and 3 bases from J, the junction kept 3 bases outside the gene matches. The CDR3 DNA sequence: TGTGCCAGCAGTGCCGGGACAGCTAATGAAAAACTGTTTTTT. The encoded protein is CASSAGTANEKLFF.

This chain connects TRBV10-3 to TRBJ2-1; TRBD2 agrees at 9 bases. This CDR3 region has 15 residues. V lost 6 bases and J lost 0; bases outside the gene matches: 3. Germline lookup yields CDR1 ENHRY and CDR2 SYGVKD. CDR3 amino acids: CAISSGGPSYNEQFF. In nucleotides, the CDR3 is TGTGCCATCAGCAGCGGGGGGCCCTCCTACAATGAGCAGTTCTTC.

The genes are TRBV30 and TRBJ1-2, with D unclear. Germline loops: CDR1 GTSNPN, CDR2 SVGIG (reference sequence). Trimming shortened V by 4 bases and J by 4 bases, and 7 bases separated the two germline ends. The CDR3 totals 11 residues. CDR3 loop: CAWNSIYGYTF. CDR3 nucleotides: TGTGCCTGGAACTCCATCTATGGCTACACCTTC.

The rearrangement joins TRBV7-7 to TRBJ2-1; 14 bases agree with TRBD2. After removal of 8 bases from V and 8 bases from J, the junction contained 8 bases not matched to a gene. The germline V gene encodes CDR1 SSHAT and CDR2 FNYEAQ (reference sequence). The CDR3 totals 15 residues. CDR3 loop: CASGDWTSGGYEQFF. The CDR3 DNA reads as TGTGCCAGCGGAGACTGGACTAGCGGGGGGTATGAGCAGTTCTTC. Together with reference TRBV7-7 and TRBJ2-1, the CDR3 gives the full variable domain: GAGVSQSPRYKVTKRGQDVTLRCDPISSHATLYWYQQALGQGPEFLTYFNYEAQPDKSGLPSDRFSAERPEGSISTLTIQRTEQRDSAMYRCASGDWTSGGYEQFFGPGTRLTVL.

This chain connects TRBV9 to TRBJ1-3, with a tentative D call TRBD1 (6 bases). With 6 bases removed from V and 3 bases from J, the gap between germline ends came to 13 bases. The CDR3 is 14 amino acids. Germline V gene sequence: CDR1 SGDLS, CDR2 YYNGEE. CDR3 protein: CASTTYRDGNTIYF. CDR3 nucleotide sequence: TGTGCCAGCACGACTTACAGGGATGGAAACACCATATATTTT.

The chain employs TRBV19 and TRBJ1-4, with D possibly being TRBD1 (5 bases). From germline, CDR1 is LNHDA and CDR2 SQIVND (reference sequence). The CDR3 consists of 15 residues. V gave up 4 bases and J gave up 4 bases, with 13 bases separating them. The CDR3: CASSTRGHLNEKLFF. Here the CDR3 DNA reads TGTGCCAGTAGTACTCGTGGACACCTTAATGAAAAACTGTTTTTT.

Remarks on this clone: The junction departs from the called germline gene at one end, perhaps through a read error. The V and J genes are TRBV29-1 and TRBJ1-2; 7 bases are shared with TRBD1. Germline lookup yields CDR1 SQVTM and CDR2 ANQGSEA. CDR3 length: 12 amino acids. CDR3: CSTKGTGDGDTF. The CDR3 coding sequence is TGCAGCACCAAAGGTACAGGGGATGGCGACACCTTC.

This chain's CDR3 is CASSPDRGYREIETQYF. CDR3 in DNA: TGTGCCAGCAGCCCTGACAGGGGGTATAGGGAAATAGAGACCCAGTACTTC. The chain uses TRBV7-9 and TRBJ2-5, with 9 bases that match TRBD1. The CDR3 is made up of 17 amino acids. Trimming removed 5 bases from V and 4 bases from J; junction bases left unmatched: 14. CDR1 is SEHNR and CDR2 is FQNEAQ in the germline V gene (reference sequence).

This chain joins TRBV5-1 and TRBJ1-1; 8 positions agree with TRBD1. CDR3 size: 23 residues. With 0 bases clipped from V and 0 bases from J, the junction kept 25 bases outside the gene matches. Per germline, CDR1 SGHRS and CDR2 YFSETQ. The CDR3 coding sequence is TGCGCCAGCAGCTTGGCCGTAGCTTGGTCGACGAGGACAGGGAAATATGTGAACACTGAAGCTTTCTTT. It encodes CASSLAVAWSTRTGKYVNTEAFF.

The chain joins TRBV30 to TRBJ2-1; 8 bases agree with TRBD2. Germline V gene lookup returns CDR1 GTSNPN and CDR2 SVGIG (reference sequence). The CDR3 contains 16 residues. V was pared by 3 bases and J by 4 bases, with 11 bases of the junction left unmatched. The CDR3, as DNA: TGTGCCTGGAGAAAGAATCCGGGGGGGGGTTACAATGAGCAGTTCTTC. Translated: CAWRKNPGGGYNEQFF.

The V gene is TRBV2, the J gene TRBJ1-4; no definite D call. V was cut by 6 bases and J by 3 bases, with 8 bases left in between. Per the germline V gene, CDR1 is SNHLY and CDR2 is FYNNEI. The CDR3 extends over 13 amino acids. The CDR3 sequence: CASRAVPNEKLFF. In nucleotides, the CDR3 is TGTGCCAGCAGGGCAGTACCTAATGAAAAACTGTTTTTT. Looking up the rest from reference TRBV2 and TRBJ1-4 gives the full variable domain: EPEVTQTPSHQVTQMGQEVILRCVPISNHLYFYWYRQILGQKVEFLVSFYNNEISEKSEIFDDQFSVERPDGSNFTLKIRSTKLEDSAMYFCASRAVPNEKLFFGSGTQLSVL.

The chain recombines TRBV5-1 with TRBJ2-7; no clear D gene. V dropped 4 bases and J dropped 5 bases, with 19 bases sitting between them. The CDR3 is made up of 15 amino acids. The germline gives CDR1 SGHRS, CDR2 YFSETQ. This chain's CDR3 is CASSPPRVVPNEQYF. DNA of the CDR3: TGCGCCAGCAGCCCCCCCCGGGTAGTACCCAACGAGCAGTACTTC.

The chain links TRBV5-8 to TRBJ2-3; the D gene is possibly TRBD1 (7 bases). V lost 4 bases to trimming and J lost 2 bases, with 17 bases between them. This CDR3 comprises 16 residues. CDR1 and CDR2 (germline): SGHTS, YDEGEE. In nucleotides, the CDR3 is TGTGCCAGCAGCGGCGGGACAGCTAAGGACACAGATACGCAGTATTTT. Its translation is CASSGGTAKDTDTQYF.

Turning to this clone: One end of the junction does not line up with germline, which may come from a read error. This chain uses TRBV30 with TRBJ1-6; 7 positions agree with TRBD1. The CDR3 totals 13 residues. From germline, CDR1 is GTSNPN and CDR2 SVGIG (reference sequence). CDR3 bases: TGTGCCTGGAGTAAGGGGGCAAATTCACCCCTCCGCTTT. Translated: CAWSKGANSPLRF.

The genes are TRBV5-1 and TRBJ1-6; TRBD1 aligns across 7 bases. The CDR3 sequence is 14 residues long. With V trimmed by 4 bases and J by 5 bases, 3 bases remained unmatched. The germline V gene has CDR1 SGHRS and CDR2 YFSETQ. The CDR3 here is CASSPTGDNSPLHF. CDR3 DNA sequence: TGCGCCAGCAGCCCTACAGGGGATAATTCACCCCTCCACTTT.

This clone was seen only a few times. The CDR3 reads CASRDRTASHEQYF. As DNA, the CDR3 is TGTGCCAGCAGGGACAGGACCGCTAGCCACGAGCAGTACTTC. The V gene is TRBV28, the J gene TRBJ2-7, with TRBD1 identical over 7 bases. CDR1 and CDR2 (germline): MDHEN, SYDVKM. The CDR3 runs to 14 residues. Germline trimming cut 6 bases from V and 5 bases from J; bases unmatched to any gene: 10.